This T cell receptor (beta chain) was sequenced during a study of Graves' ophthalmopathy and Graves' hyperthyroidism. The CDR3 has 15 amino acids. Germline V CDR1 and CDR2: SGHTA, FQGNSA. V gave up 2 bases and J gave up 4 bases, with 14 bases separating them. General observations from the study: Ophthalmopathy and stable hyperthyroidism were discriminated by a 13-signature model, with about 90% sensitivity and around 77% specificity.

Amplified TCR beta CDR3 regions were obtained using RNA transcripts as template. First-round RT-PCR with HTBI primers preceded a second-round multiplex PCR. TCRdb re-derived calls from the multiplex PCR reads in MiXCR, one entry per CDR3 protein. The sample has around 1,200,000 distinct CDR3 sequences; 35% to 40% are singletons. This clonotype was counted at least ten times. The target antigen is unknown. This TCR came from an adult man with Graves' hyperthyroidism. The sequenced sample was peripheral blood or thyroid tissue (not recorded which). This chain uses TRBV7-2 with TRBJ2-5; possibly TRBD1 or TRBD2 for D (5 bases each). The CDR3 reads CASSLFSGGPETQYF. CDR3 coding DNA: TGTGCCAGCAGCTTATTCTCTGGGGGTCCAGAGACCCAGTACTTC. The whole variable domain, filled in from reference TRBV7-2 and TRBJ2-5, reads GAGVSQSPSNKVTEKGKDVELRCDPISGHTALYWYRQSLGQGLEFLIYFQGNSAPDKSGLPSDRFSAERTGGSVSTLTIQRTQQEDSAVYLCASSLFSGGPETQYFGPGTRLLVL.